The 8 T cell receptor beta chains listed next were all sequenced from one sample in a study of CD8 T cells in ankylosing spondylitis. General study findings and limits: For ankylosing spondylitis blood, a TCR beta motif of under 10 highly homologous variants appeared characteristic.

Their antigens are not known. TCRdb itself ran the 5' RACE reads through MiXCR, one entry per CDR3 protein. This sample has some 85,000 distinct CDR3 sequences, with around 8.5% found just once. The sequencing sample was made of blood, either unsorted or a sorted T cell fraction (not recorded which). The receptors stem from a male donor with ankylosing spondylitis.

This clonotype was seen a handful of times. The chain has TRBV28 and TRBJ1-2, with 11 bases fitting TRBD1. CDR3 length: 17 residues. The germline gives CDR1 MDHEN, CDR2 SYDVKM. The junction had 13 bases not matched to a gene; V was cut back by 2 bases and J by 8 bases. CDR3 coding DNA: TGTGCCAGCAGTTTACTCATGAGGGGACAGGGGGGTGAAGGCTACACCTTC. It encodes CASSLLMRGQGGEGYTF.

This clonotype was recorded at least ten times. CDR3 protein: CASSLLGTDTQYF. The CDR3 DNA reads as TGTGCCAGCAGTTTATTGGGCACAGATACGCAGTATTTT. The chain has TRBV27 and TRBJ2-3; D not certain. V was pared by 1 base and J by 1 base, with 3 bases between. Germline CDR1 reads MNHEY; CDR2 reads SMNVEV (reference sequence). The CDR3 is made up of 13 amino acids.

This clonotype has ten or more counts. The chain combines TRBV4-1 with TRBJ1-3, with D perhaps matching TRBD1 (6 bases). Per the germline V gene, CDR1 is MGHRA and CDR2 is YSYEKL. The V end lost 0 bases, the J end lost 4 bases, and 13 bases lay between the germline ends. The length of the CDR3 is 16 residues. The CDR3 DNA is TGCGCCAGCAGCCAAGACACCGGAGGGGGAGGAAACACCATATATTTT. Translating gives CASSQDTGGGGNTIYF.

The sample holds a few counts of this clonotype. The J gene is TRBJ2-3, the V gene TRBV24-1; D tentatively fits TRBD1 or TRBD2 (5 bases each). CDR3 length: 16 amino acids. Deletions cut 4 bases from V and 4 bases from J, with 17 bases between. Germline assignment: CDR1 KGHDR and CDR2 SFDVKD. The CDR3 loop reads CATSESTAYGADTQYF. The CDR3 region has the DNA TGTGCCACCAGTGAATCGACAGCGTACGGGGCAGATACGCAGTATTTT.

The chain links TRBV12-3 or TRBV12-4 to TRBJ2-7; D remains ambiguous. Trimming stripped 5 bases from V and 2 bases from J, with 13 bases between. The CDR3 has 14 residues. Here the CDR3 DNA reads TGTGCCAGCAGTCCGGGCCCGACGGCCTACGAGCAGTACGTC. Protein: CASSPGPTAYEQYV.

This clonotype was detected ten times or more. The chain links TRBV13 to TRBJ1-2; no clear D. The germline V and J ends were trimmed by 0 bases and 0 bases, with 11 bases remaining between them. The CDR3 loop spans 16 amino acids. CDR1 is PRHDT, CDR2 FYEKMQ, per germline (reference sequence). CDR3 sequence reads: CASSLGPEAPNYGYTF. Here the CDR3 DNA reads TGTGCCAGCAGCTTAGGTCCAGAAGCTCCTAACTATGGCTACACCTTC.

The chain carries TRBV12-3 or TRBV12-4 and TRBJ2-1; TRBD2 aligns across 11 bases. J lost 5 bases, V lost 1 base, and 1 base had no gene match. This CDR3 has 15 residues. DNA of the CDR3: TGTGCCAGCAGTTTAGGACTAGCGGGGAACAATGAGCAGTTCTTC. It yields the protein CASSLGLAGNNEQFF.

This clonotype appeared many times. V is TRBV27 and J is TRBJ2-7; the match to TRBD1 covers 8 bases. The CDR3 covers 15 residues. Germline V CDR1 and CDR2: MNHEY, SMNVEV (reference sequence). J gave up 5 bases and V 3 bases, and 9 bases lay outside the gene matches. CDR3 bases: TGTGCCAGCAGTTTTCAAGGACAGGGAAAAAACGAGCAGTACTTC. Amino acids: CASSFQGQGKNEQYF.